These 12 T cell receptor beta chains share one sample of origin, sequenced in a study of OX40 agonist ivuxolimab in advanced cancers. Sequencing used immunoSEQ multiplex PCR; TCRdb keeps in-frame clones, though not all of them. This sample has 50,000 or so clones, with 79% found just once. The specimen comprised CD4+ or CD8+ T cells sorted from blood, sampled in a trial of the OX40 agonist ivuxolimab. The receptor source for this set is an adult with an advanced solid tumor such as melanoma, head and neck, liver or kidney cancer.

V is TRBV7-2 and J is TRBJ2-3; 9 positions match TRBD2. The germline V gene encodes CDR1 SGHTA and CDR2 FQGNSA. J lost 3 bases, V lost 5 bases, and 6 bases had no gene match. CDR3 size: 15 residues. CDR3 sequence: CASSPGLAPTDTQYF. The CDR3 DNA reads TGTGCCAGCAGCCCGGGACTAGCACCTACAGATACGCAGTATTTT.

The chain is built from TRBV15 and TRBJ2-3; D unresolved. Trimming stripped 1 base from V and 5 bases from J, with 10 bases between. From germline, CDR1 is LNHNV and CDR2 YYDKDF (reference sequence). The CDR3 has 14 residues. CDR3 DNA: TGTGCCACCAGCAGAGTAGGGAATTTAGATACGCAGTATTTT. It is translated as CATSRVGNLDTQYF. Based on the CDR3 plus reference TRBV15 and TRBJ2-3, the full variable domain is DAMVIQNPRYQVTQFGKPVTLSCSQTLNHNVMYWYQQKSSQAPKLLFHYYDKDFNNEADTPDNFQSRRPNTSFCFLDIRSPGLGDTAMYLCATSRVGNLDTQYFGPGTRLTVL.

This clone came up a few times. This sequence joins TRBV19 and TRBJ1-2; no clear D. V shed 5 bases and J shed 0 bases, with 13 bases lying between them. Germline-derived CDR1 and CDR2 are LNHDA and SQIVND (reference sequence). CDR3 size: 15 residues. The CDR3 protein is CASSPQASSNYGYTF. The CDR3 DNA follows: TGTGCCAGTAGTCCCCAGGCCTCGTCTAACTATGGCTACACCTTC.

The chain combines TRBV28 with TRBJ1-2; D is uncertain. In germline, CDR1 is MDHEN, CDR2 SYDVKM. The CDR3 runs to 13 residues. The V gene lost 3 bases and the J gene lost 5 bases, with 10 bases spanning the gap. CDR3 sequence (DNA): TGTGCCAGCAGTTTGAGAAGCCATTATGGCTACACCTTC. Amino acid sequence: CASSLRSHYGYTF.

The CDR3 sequence: CASSLASGGVHTQYF. The CDR3 DNA sequence: TGTGCCAGCAGCTTGGCTAGCGGGGGGGTCCATACGCAGTATTTT. The rearrangement uses TRBV5-8 and TRBJ2-3; the match to TRBD2 covers 12 bases. CDR3 size: 15 residues. Germline V lookup: CDR1 SGHTS, CDR2 YDEGEE. J lost 7 bases, V lost 0 bases, and 3 bases had no gene match.

V gene TRBV11-1 combines with J gene TRBJ2-7; D assignment may be TRBD1 or TRBD2 (5 bases each). The CDR3 loop spans 14 amino acids. CDR1 is SGHAT and CDR2 is FQDESV in the germline V gene (reference sequence). V was shortened by 5 bases and J by 4 bases, with 15 bases between the two germline ends. This CDR3 reads CASSPPGPQYEQYF. CDR3 sequence (DNA): TGTGCCAGCAGCCCTCCGGGACCCCAATACGAGCAGTACTTC.

The V call is TRBV27, the J call TRBJ1-2; 9 bases match TRBD1. Trimming removed 1 base from V and 3 bases from J; junction bases left unmatched: 18. The CDR3 extends over 20 amino acids. Germline V gene sequence: CDR1 MNHEY, CDR2 SMNVEV (reference sequence). The CDR3 loop reads CASSLYVRQGVSLPHYGYTF. CDR3 nucleotides: TGTGCCAGCAGTTTATATGTCCGACAGGGGGTATCCCTACCCCACTATGGCTACACCTTC.

This chain uses TRBV5-1 with TRBJ1-4; the D is unclear. CDR1 is SGHRS and CDR2 is YFSETQ in the germline V gene. V was trimmed by 7 bases and J by 0 bases, leaving 10 bases between them. CDR3 length equals 14 residues. The CDR3 spells CASGEHATNEKLFF. The CDR3 DNA reads as TGCGCCAGCGGCGAACATGCAACTAATGAAAAACTGTTTTTT.

This chain connects TRBV5-1 to TRBJ2-7, with TRBD1 identical over 9 bases. J lost 3 bases, V lost 4 bases, and 8 bases had no gene match. The germline CDR1 and CDR2 sequences are SGHRS and YFSETQ. The CDR3 sequence is 15 residues long. Here the CDR3 DNA reads TGCGCCAGCAGCCAGGGACAGGGAGCCGGCTACGAGCAGTACTTC. This translates into CASSQGQGAGYEQYF.

This sequence joins TRBV6-5 and TRBJ2-3; 7 nucleotides match TRBD2. The CDR3 length is 14 residues. Germline assignment: CDR1 MNHEY and CDR2 SVGAGI. Trimming at V came to 5 bases and at J to 8 bases, leaving 10 bases not matched to a gene. CDR3 bases: TGTGCCAGCAGTACAGGACTAGTCGAGGGTACGCAGTATTTT. Protein sequence: CASSTGLVEGTQYF.

The chain carries TRBV15 and TRBJ2-6; unclear D gene. V was pared by 3 bases and J by 0 bases, with 6 bases between. The germline CDR1 and CDR2 sequences are LNHNV and YYDKDF (reference sequence). The CDR3 is 15 amino acids. CDR3 nucleotide sequence: TGTGCCACCAGCAGTGGGCTCTCTGGGGCCAACGTCCTGACTTTC. Translating it yields CATSSGLSGANVLTF.

This clone counts as large. This rearrangement joins TRBV6-1 to TRBJ2-2, with D hard to call. Germline CDR1 and CDR2: MNHNS and SASEGT. With 6 bases removed from V and 6 bases from J, the gap between germline ends came to 5 bases. The CDR3 extends over 11 amino acids. Here the CDR3 DNA reads TGTGCCAGCAGAGTAGCCGGGGAGCTGTTTTTT. It is translated as CASRVAGELFF.